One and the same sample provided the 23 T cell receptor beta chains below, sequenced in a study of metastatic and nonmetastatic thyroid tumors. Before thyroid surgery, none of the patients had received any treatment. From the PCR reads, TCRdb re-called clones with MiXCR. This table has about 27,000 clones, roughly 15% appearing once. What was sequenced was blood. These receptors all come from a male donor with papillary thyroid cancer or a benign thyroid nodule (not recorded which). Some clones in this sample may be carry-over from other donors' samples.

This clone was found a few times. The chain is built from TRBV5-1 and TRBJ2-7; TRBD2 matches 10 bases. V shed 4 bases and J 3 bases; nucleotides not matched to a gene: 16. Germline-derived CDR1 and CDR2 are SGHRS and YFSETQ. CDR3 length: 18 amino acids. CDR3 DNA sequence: TGCGCCAGCAGCCTGGCTTTAGCGGGAGGTGGTGAGAGCTACGAGCAGTACTTC. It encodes CASSLALAGGGESYEQYF.

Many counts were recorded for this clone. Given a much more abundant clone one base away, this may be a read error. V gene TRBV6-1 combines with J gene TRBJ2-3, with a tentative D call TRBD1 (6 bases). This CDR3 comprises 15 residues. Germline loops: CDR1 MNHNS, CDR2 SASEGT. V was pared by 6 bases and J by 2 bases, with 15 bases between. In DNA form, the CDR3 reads TGTGCCAGCAGCCCGGACAGCCGCTCCACAGATACGCAGTATTTT. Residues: CASSPDSRSTDTQYF.

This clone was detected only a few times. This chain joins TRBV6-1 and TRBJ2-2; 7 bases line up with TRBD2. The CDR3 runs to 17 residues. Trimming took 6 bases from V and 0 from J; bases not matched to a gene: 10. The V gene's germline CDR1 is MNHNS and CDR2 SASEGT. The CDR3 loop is CASRRLGSGTNTGELFF. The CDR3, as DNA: TGTGCCAGCAGACGCTTGGGAAGCGGGACGAACACCGGGGAGCTGTTTTTT.

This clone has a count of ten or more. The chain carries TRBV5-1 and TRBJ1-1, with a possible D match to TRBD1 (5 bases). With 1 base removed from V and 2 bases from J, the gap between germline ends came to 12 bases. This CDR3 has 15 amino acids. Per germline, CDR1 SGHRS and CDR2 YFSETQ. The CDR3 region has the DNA TGCGCCAGCAGCTTGTCTCGGGGCATAAACACTGAAGCTTTCTTT. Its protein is CASSLSRGINTEAFF. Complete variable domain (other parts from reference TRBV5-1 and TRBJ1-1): KAGVTQTPRYLIKTRGQQVTLSCSPISGHRSVSWYQQTPGQGLQFLFEYFSETQRNKGNFPGRFSGRQFSNSRSEMNVSTLELGDSALYLCASSLSRGINTEAFFGQGTRLTVV.

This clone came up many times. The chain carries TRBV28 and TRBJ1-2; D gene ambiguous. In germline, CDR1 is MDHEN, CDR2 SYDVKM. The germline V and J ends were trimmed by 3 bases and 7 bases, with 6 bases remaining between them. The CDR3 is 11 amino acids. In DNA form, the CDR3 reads TGTGCCAGCAGTTTCCAAGCTGGCTACACCTTC. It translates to CASSFQAGYTF.

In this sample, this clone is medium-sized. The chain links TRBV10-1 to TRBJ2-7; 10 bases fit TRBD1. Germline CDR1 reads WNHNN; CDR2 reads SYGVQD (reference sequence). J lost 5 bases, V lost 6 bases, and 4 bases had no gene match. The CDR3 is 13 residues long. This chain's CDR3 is CASSRDRGNEQYF. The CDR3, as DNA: TGCGCCAGCAGCCGGGACAGGGGAAACGAGCAGTACTTC.

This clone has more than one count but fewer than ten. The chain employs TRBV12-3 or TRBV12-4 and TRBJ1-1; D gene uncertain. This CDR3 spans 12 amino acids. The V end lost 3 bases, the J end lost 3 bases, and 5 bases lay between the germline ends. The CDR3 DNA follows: TGTGCCAGCAGTTTGAGTTACACTGAAGCTTTCTTT. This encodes CASSLSYTEAFF.

DNA of the CDR3: TGCAGTGCTAGCGGGATACGGGTCTACGAGCAGTACTTC. This gives the protein CSASGIRVYEQYF. This sequence joins TRBV20-1 and TRBJ2-7; possibly TRBD2 for D (5 bases). The V end was cut by 3 bases, the J end by 3 bases, with 12 bases between. This CDR3 is built from 13 residues. Germline V CDR1 and CDR2: DFQATT, SNEGSKA (reference sequence).

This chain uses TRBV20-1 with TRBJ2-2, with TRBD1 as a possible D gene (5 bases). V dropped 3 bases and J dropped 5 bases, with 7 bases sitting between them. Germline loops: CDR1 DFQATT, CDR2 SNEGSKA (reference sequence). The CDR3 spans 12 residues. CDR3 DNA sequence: TGCAGTGCTAGCAGGGTTACCGGGGAGCTGTTTTTT. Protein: CSASRVTGELFF.

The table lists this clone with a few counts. CDR3 amino acids: CAISESTYQETQYF. In DNA, the CDR3 is TGTGCCATCAGTGAGTCGACGTACCAAGAGACCCAGTACTTC. V usage is TRBV10-3 and J usage is TRBJ2-5, with no clear D. Germline CDR1 is ENHRY and CDR2 is SYGVKD. There are 14 residues in the CDR3. Between the trimmed V and J ends, which lost 0 bases and 0 bases, there was a span of 5 bases.

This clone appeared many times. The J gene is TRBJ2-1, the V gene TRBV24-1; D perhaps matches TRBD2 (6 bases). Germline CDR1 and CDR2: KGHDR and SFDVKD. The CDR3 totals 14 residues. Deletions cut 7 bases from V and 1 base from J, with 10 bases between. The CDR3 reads CATRGGLSYNEQFF. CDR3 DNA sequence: TGTGCCACCAGGGGAGGCCTTTCCTACAATGAGCAGTTCTTC.

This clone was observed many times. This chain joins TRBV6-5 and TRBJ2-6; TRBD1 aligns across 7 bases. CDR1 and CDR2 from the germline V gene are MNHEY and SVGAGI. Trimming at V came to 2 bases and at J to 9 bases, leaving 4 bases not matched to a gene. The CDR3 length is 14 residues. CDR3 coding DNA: TGTGCCAGCAGTTACGACAGGGTAGACAACGTCCTGACTTTC. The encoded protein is CASSYDRVDNVLTF.

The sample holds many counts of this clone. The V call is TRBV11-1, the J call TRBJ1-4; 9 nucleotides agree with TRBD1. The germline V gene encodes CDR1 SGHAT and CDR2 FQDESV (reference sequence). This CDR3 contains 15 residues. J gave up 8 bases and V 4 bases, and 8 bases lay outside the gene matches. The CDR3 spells CASSSPGQGTEKLFF. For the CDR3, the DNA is TGTGCCAGCAGCTCACCGGGACAGGGAACGGAAAAACTGTTTTTT.

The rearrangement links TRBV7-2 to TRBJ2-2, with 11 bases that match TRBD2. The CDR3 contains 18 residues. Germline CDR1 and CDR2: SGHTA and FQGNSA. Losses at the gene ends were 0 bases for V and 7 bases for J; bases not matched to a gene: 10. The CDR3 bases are TGTGCCAGCAGCTTAGCGTCGGTAGCGGGAGGGCCCGGCGGGGAGCTGTTTTTT. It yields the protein CASSLASVAGGPGGELFF.

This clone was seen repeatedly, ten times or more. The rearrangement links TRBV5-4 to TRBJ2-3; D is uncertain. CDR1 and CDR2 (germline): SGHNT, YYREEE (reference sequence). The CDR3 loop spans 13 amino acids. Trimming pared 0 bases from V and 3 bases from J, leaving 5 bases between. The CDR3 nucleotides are TGTGCCAGCAGCTTGGGGTTTACAGATACGCAGTATTTT. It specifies CASSLGFTDTQYF.

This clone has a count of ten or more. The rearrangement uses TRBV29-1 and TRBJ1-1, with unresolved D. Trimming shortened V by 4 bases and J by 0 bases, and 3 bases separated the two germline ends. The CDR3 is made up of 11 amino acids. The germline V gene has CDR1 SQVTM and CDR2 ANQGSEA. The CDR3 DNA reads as TGCAGCGTTGTACTGAACACTGAAGCTTTCTTT. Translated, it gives CSVVLNTEAFF.

CDR3 sequence (DNA): TGTGCCAGCAGCTCCTATAATTCACCCCTCCACTTT. Residues: CASSSYNSPLHF. This rearrangement joins TRBV5-6 to TRBJ1-6; D is unresolved. The V end was cut by 3 bases, the J end by 2 bases, with 0 bases between. Germline CDR1 reads SGHDT; CDR2 reads YYEEEE. CDR3 length: 12 residues.

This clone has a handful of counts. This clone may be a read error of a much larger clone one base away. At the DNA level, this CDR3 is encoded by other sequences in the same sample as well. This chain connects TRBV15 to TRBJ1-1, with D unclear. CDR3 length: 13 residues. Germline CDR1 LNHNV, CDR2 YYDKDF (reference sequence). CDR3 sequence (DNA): TGCGCCACCAGCAGAGACGGGTTAGCTGAAGCTTTCTTT. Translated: CATSRDGLAEAFF.

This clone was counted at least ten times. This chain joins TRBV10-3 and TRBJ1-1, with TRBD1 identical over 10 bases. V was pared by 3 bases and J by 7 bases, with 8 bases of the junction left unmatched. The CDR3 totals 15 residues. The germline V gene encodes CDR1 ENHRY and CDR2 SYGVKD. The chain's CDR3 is CAISDWDRGEGEAFF. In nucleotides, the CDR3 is TGTGCCATCAGTGACTGGGACAGGGGCGAAGGTGAAGCTTTCTTT.

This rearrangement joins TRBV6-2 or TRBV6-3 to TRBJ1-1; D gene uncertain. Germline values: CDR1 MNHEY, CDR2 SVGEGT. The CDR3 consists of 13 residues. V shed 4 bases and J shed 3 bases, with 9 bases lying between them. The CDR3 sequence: CASSFHRDTEAFF. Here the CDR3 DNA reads TGTGCCAGCAGTTTCCACAGAGACACTGAAGCTTTCTTT.

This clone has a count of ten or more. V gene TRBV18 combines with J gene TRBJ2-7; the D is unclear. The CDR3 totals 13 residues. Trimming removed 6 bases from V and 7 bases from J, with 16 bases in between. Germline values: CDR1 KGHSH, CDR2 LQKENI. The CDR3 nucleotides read TGTGCCAGCTCCCCGGACGTGGTGAGGGAGCAGTACTTC. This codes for CASSPDVVREQYF.

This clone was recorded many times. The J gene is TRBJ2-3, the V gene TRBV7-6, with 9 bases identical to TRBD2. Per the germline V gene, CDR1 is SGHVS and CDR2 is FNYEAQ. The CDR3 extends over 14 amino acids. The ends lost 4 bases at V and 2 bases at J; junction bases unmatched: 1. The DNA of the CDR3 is TGTGCCAGCAGCTCTAGCGGGACCACAGATACGCAGTATTTT. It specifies CASSSSGTTDTQYF.

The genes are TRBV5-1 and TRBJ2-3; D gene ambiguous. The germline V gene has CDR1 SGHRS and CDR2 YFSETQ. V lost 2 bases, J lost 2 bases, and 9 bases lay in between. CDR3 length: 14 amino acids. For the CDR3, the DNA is TGCGCCAGCAGCTTTATCGATTACACAGATACGCAGTATTTT. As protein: CASSFIDYTDTQYF.